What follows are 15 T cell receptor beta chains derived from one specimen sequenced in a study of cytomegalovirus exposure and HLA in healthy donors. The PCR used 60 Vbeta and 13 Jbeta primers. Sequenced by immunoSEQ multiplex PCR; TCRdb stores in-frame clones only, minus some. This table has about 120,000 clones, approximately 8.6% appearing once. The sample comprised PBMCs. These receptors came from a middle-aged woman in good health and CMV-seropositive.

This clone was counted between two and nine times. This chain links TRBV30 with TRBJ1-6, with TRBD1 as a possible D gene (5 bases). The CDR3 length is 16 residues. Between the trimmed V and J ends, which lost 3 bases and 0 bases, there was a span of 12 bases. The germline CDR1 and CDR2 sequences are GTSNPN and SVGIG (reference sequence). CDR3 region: CAWRGTGSSYNSPLHF. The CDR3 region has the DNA TGTGCCTGGAGGGGGACCGGGAGCTCCTATAATTCACCCCTCCACTTT.

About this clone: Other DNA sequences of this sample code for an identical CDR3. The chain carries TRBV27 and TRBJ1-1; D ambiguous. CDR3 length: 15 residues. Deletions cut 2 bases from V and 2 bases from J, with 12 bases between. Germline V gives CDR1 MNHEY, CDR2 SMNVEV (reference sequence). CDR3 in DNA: TGTGCCAGCAGTTTAGGTCTGGGCGCTAACACTGAAGCTTTCTTT. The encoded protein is CASSLGLGANTEAFF.

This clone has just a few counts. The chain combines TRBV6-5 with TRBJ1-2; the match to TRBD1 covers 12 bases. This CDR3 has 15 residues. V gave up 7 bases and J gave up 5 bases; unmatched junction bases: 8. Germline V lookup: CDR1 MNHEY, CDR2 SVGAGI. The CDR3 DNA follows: TGTGCCAGCAACGCCGGGACAGGGGGCCAATATGGCTACACCTTC. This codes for CASNAGTGGQYGYTF.

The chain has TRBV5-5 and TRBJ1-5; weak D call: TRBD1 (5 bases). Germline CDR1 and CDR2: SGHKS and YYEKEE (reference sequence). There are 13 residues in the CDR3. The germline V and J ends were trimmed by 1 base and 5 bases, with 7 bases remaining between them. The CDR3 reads CASSLSTDQPQHF. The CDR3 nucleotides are TGTGCCAGCAGCTTGTCGACAGATCAGCCCCAGCATTTT.

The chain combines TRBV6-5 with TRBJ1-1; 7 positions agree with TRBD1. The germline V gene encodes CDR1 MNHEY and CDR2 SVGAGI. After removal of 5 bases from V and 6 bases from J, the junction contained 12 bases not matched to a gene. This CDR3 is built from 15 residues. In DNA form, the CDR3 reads TGTGCCAGCAGTCTTGGACGGGAGCAGGGGGCTGAAGCTTTCTTT. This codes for CASSLGREQGAEAFF.

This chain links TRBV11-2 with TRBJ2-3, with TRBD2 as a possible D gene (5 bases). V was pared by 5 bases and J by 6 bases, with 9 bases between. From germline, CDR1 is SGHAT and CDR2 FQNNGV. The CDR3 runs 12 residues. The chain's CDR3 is CASSLAADTQYF. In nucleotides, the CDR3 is TGTGCCAGCAGCCTAGCCGCGGATACGCAGTATTTT.

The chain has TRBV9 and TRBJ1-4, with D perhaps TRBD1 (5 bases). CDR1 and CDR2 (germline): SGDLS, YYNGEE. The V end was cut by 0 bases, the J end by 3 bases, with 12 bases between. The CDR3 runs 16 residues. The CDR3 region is CASSVGVRDANEKLFF. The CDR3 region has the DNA TGTGCCAGCAGCGTAGGGGTCAGGGATGCTAATGAAAAACTGTTTTTT.

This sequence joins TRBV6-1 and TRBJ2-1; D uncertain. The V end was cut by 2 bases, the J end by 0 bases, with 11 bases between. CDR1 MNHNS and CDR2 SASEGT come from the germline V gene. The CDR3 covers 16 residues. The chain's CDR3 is CASSELKRSSYNEQFF. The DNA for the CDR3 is TGTGCCAGCAGTGAATTAAAACGGAGCTCCTACAATGAGCAGTTCTTC.

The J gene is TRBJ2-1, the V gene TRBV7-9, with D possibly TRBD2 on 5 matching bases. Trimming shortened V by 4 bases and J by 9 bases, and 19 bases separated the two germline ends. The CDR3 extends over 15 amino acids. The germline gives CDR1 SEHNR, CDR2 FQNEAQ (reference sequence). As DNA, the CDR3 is TGTGCCAGCAGCTCCCTTGAGATAGTGGGGAGTGAGCAGTTCTTC. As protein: CASSSLEIVGSEQFF.

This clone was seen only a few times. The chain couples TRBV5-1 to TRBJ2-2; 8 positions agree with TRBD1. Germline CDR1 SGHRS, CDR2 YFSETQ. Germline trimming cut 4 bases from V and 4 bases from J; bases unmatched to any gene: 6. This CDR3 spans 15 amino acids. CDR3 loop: CASSPPGTGTGELFF. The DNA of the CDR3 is TGCGCCAGCAGCCCCCCCGGGACAGGCACCGGGGAGCTGTTTTTT.

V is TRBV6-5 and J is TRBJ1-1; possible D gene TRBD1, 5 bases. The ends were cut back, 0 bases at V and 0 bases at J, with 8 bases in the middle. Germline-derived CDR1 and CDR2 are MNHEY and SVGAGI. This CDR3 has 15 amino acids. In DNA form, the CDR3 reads TGTGCCAGCAGTTACTCGAAAGGGGTGAACACTGAAGCTTTCTTT. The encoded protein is CASSYSKGVNTEAFF.

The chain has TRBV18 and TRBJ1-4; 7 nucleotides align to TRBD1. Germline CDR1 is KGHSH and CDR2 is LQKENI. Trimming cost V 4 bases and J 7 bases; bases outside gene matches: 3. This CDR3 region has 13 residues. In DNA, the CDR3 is TGTGCCAGCTCACTAGGGACAGCTGAAAAACTGTTTTTT. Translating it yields CASSLGTAEKLFF.

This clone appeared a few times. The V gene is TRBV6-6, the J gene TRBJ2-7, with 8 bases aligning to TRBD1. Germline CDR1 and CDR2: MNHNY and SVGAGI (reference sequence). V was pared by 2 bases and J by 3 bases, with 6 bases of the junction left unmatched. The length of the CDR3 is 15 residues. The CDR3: CASSYPRQGLYEQYF. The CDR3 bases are TGTGCCAGCAGTTACCCCCGACAGGGGCTCTACGAGCAGTACTTC.

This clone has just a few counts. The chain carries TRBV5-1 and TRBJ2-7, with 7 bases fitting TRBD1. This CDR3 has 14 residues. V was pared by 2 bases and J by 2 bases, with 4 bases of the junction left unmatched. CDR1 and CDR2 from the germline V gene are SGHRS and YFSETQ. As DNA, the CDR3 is TGCGCCAGCAGCTTAGACGGACAGGCCTACGAGCAGTACTTC. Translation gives CASSLDGQAYEQYF.

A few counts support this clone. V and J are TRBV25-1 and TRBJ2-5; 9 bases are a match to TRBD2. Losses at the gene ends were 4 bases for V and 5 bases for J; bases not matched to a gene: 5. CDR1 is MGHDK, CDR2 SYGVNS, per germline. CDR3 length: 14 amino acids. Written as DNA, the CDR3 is TGTGCCAGCAGTGCTCGGACTAGCGTTGAGACCCAGTACTTC. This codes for CASSARTSVETQYF. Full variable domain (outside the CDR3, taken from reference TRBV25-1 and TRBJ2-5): EADIYQTPRYLVIGTGKKITLECSQTMGHDKMYWYQQDPGMELHLIHYSYGVNSTEKGDLSSESTVSRIRTEHFPLTLESARPSHTSQYLCASSARTSVETQYFGPGTRLLVL.